This T cell receptor (beta chain) emerged from a study of long-term antiretroviral therapy in people with HIV. Overall study: Samples from the earliest time points predate the 2015 immediate-ART recommendation by about a decade. Study-wide findings and caveats: Transplant donor controls retained higher diversity, though diversity increased after ART. No data were available on ART adherence, viral resistance or therapy changes.

On this clone itself: Its target is unknown.

The assay used was immunoSEQ (version v3.0), run at survey level. Sequenced by immunoSEQ multiplex PCR; TCRdb stores in-frame clones only, minus some. The data contain 30,000 to 40,000 clones, roughly three quarters of them singletons. Every sample had 1-10 million cryopreserved PBMC in it before DNA extraction. Trimming cost V 2 bases and J 5 bases; bases outside gene matches: 13. The CDR3 is made up of 18 amino acids. The germline CDR1 and CDR2 sequences are SGHKS and YYEKEE (reference sequence). The source is a man aged 18 to 30 with HIV. The sequencing used unsorted PBMCs, collected 1.9 years after starting antiretroviral therapy. This chain links TRBV5-5 with TRBJ2-2, with TRBD1 matching over 9 bases. CDR3: CASSLLLGQGLRTGELFF. As DNA, the CDR3 is TGTGCCAGCAGCTTATTATTAGGACAGGGGTTGAGAACCGGGGAGCTGTTTTTT.